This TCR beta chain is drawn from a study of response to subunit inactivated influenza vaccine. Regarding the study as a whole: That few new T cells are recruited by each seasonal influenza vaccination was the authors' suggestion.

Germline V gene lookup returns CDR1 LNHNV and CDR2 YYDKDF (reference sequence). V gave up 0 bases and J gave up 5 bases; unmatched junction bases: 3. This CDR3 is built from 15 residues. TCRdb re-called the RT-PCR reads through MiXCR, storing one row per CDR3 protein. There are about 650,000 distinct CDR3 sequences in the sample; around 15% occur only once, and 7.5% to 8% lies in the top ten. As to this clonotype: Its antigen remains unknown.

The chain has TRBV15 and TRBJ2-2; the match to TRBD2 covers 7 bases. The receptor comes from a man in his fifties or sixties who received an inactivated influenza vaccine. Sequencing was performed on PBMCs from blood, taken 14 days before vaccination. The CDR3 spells CATSREAGRTGELFF. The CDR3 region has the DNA TGTGCCACCAGCAGAGAGGCCGGGAGGACCGGGGAGCTGTTTTTT. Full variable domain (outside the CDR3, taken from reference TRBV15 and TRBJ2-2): DAMVIQNPRYQVTQFGKPVTLSCSQTLNHNVMYWYQQKSSQAPKLLFHYYDKDFNNEADTPDNFQSRRPNTSFCFLDIRSPGLGDTAMYLCATSREAGRTGELFFGEGSRLTVL.